These 16 T cell receptor beta chains came from one sample sequenced in a study of T cells after posttransplantation cyclophosphamide. TCRdb keeps only in-frame clones here, not all; method: immunoSEQ multiplex PCR. This sample has more than 50,000 clones; just over 85% occur once, and the top ten carry over 2.5%. The sample was PBMCs. The receptors here all came from a young man with a blood cancer, CMV-positive, and with a related stem cell donor.

J is TRBJ2-1 and V is TRBV7-9, with a possible D match to TRBD2 (6 bases). Germline CDR1 SEHNR, CDR2 FQNEAQ (reference sequence). The CDR3 has 17 residues. V was clipped by 1 base and J by 5 bases, with 18 bases between them. The CDR3 reads CASSLGLEVGGNNEQFF. The CDR3 DNA reads TGTGCCAGCAGCTTAGGGTTAGAGGTGGGAGGCAACAATGAGCAGTTCTTC.

The rearrangement links TRBV11-2 to TRBJ2-5; no definite D call. The DNA end is a closer match to TRBJ2-7, so the J assignment may be wrong. CDR1 is SGHAT and CDR2 is FQNNGV in the germline V gene. The CDR3 has 14 residues. The CDR3 spells CASSLSLLAYEQYF. CDR3 in DNA: TGTGCCAGCAGCTTAAGTCTCCTAGCCTACGAGCAGTACTTC.

V gene TRBV29-1 combines with J gene TRBJ1-1; 10 nucleotides match TRBD1. Germline lookup yields CDR1 SQVTM and CDR2 ANQGSEA. The CDR3 consists of 13 residues. With 7 bases clipped from V and 5 bases from J, the junction kept 7 bases outside the gene matches. The chain's CDR3 is CSADRGRRTEAFF. CDR3 nucleotides: TGCAGCGCCGACAGGGGGCGCAGGACTGAAGCTTTCTTT. Variable domain in full (rest from reference TRBV29-1 and TRBJ1-1): SAVISQKPSRDICQRGTSLTIQCQVDSQVTMMFWYRQQPGQSLTLIATANQGSEATYESGFVIDKFPISRPNLTFSTLTVSNMSPEDSSIYLCSADRGRRTEAFFGQGTRLTVV.

V and J are TRBV19 and TRBJ1-3; a weak D match, TRBD1 (5 bases). This CDR3 is 14 amino acids long. V was cut by 7 bases and J by 0 bases, with 10 bases left in between. The germline V gene encodes CDR1 LNHDA and CDR2 SQIVND (reference sequence). The CDR3 DNA sequence: TGTGCCAGTATGGGGGGGGGCTCTGGAAACACCATATATTTT. Protein: CASMGGGSGNTIYF.

DNA for the CDR3: TGTGCCAGCAGCTTAGCCCCGACAGGGGTCCACGAAGCTTTCTTT. Translating gives CASSLAPTGVHEAFF. The rearrangement joins TRBV7-3 to TRBJ1-1, with 8 bases aligning to TRBD1. Germline V lookup: CDR1 SGHTA, CDR2 FQGTGA. CDR3 size: 15 residues. V was pared by 2 bases and J by 8 bases, with 10 bases of the junction left unmatched.

The chain has TRBV6-1 and TRBJ2-1, with a possible D match to TRBD2 (5 bases). Germline loops: CDR1 MNHNS, CDR2 SASEGT. This CDR3 is built from 14 residues. V dropped 4 bases and J dropped 3 bases, with 10 bases sitting between them. DNA for the CDR3: TGTGCCAGCAGTGTAGTAGCGTACTACAATGAGCAGTTCTTC. It yields the protein CASSVVAYYNEQFF.

The genes are TRBV11-2 and TRBJ2-3, with D unresolved. Trimming took off 0 bases at V and 6 bases at J, with 13 bases between the two ends. Per the germline V gene, CDR1 is SGHAT and CDR2 is FQNNGV. This CDR3 comprises 15 residues. The CDR3 DNA sequence: TGTGCCAGCAGCTTAGATATGTACGGGTCGGATACGCAGTATTTT. Translation gives CASSLDMYGSDTQYF.

The chain employs TRBV6-6 and TRBJ2-2, with D uncertain. This CDR3 has 14 residues. The V and J ends lost 2 bases and 0 bases respectively, with 4 bases between them. Germline CDR1 MNHNY, CDR2 SVGAGI (reference sequence). The CDR3 DNA is TGTGCCAGCAGTTACCAGGCGAACACCGGGGAGCTGTTTTTT. This codes for CASSYQANTGELFF.

V gene TRBV11-3 combines with J gene TRBJ2-7; 10 nucleotides agree with TRBD2. The J segment lost 4 bases and the V segment lost 7 bases, leaving 4 bases of the junction unmatched. The germline CDR1 and CDR2 sequences are SGHNT and YENEEA. CDR3 size: 13 residues. The CDR3 is CASKASGRYEQYF. CDR3 DNA: TGTGCCAGCAAAGCTAGCGGGAGATACGAGCAGTACTTC.

V gene TRBV25-1 combines with J gene TRBJ1-4, with D maybe TRBD1 (6 bases). The CDR3 runs to 13 residues. Germline CDR1 MGHDK, CDR2 SYGVNS. Trimming pared 9 bases from V and 7 bases from J, leaving 15 bases between. Here the CDR3 reads CASKDSHFEKLFF. For the CDR3, the DNA is TGTGCCAGTAAGGACAGTCACTTTGAAAAACTGTTTTTT.

The CDR3 region is CATSRRLAGDPNEQFF. CDR3 nucleotides: TGTGCCACCAGCAGACGACTAGCGGGAGATCCCAATGAGCAGTTCTTC. This rearrangement joins TRBV15 to TRBJ2-1; 12 bases fit TRBD2. The CDR3 length is 16 residues. Germline CDR1 reads LNHNV; CDR2 reads YYDKDF (reference sequence). J gave up 6 bases and V 2 bases, and 5 bases lay outside the gene matches.

This chain uses TRBV5-4 with TRBJ2-7; D might be TRBD1 (6 bases). V lost 0 bases and J 4 bases, leaving 17 bases between the germline ends. CDR1 is SGHNT and CDR2 is YYREEE in the germline V gene (reference sequence). This CDR3 has 16 amino acids. The CDR3 bases are TGTGCCAGCAGCTTGGGCTCCAGGGGTCTATATTACGAGCAGTACTTC. Its protein product is CASSLGSRGLYYEQYF.

This chain uses TRBV5-1 with TRBJ2-7; TRBD1 aligns across 8 bases. This CDR3 spans 13 amino acids. V was pared by 1 base and J by 3 bases, with 0 bases of the junction left unmatched. From germline, CDR1 is SGHRS and CDR2 YFSETQ. The chain's CDR3 is CASSLTGGYEQYF. DNA of the CDR3: TGCGCCAGCAGCTTGACAGGGGGCTACGAGCAGTACTTC.

The CDR3, as DNA: TGTGCCAGCAGAGAAACTAGCGGGAGCTCGTGGGGAGAGACCCAGTACTTC. Encoded protein: CASRETSGSSWGETQYF. V is TRBV28 and J is TRBJ2-5, with TRBD2 matching 11 bases. V lost 6 bases and J lost 4; bases outside the gene matches: 13. Germline loops: CDR1 MDHEN, CDR2 SYDVKM. This CDR3 contains 17 residues.

The V gene is TRBV7-9, the J gene TRBJ2-5, with TRBD1 matching over 8 bases. This CDR3 is 15 amino acids long. Losses at the gene ends were 5 bases for V and 1 base for J; bases not matched to a gene: 6. Germline V gene sequence: CDR1 SEHNR, CDR2 FQNEAQ (reference sequence). The CDR3 loop reads CASSLRTGPQETQYF. As DNA, the CDR3 is TGTGCCAGCAGCCTCCGGACAGGGCCCCAAGAGACCCAGTACTTC.

This clone occurred once. The rearrangement joins TRBV4-2 to TRBJ2-7; weak D call: TRBD1 (5 bases). The V end was cut by 3 bases, the J end by 3 bases, with 15 bases between. The CDR3 spans 15 residues. Germline values: CDR1 LGHNA, CDR2 YNFKEQ. As DNA, the CDR3 is TGTGCCAGCAGCCAGGATGGGGCACCCAACTACGAGCAGTACTTC. It translates to CASSQDGAPNYEQYF.